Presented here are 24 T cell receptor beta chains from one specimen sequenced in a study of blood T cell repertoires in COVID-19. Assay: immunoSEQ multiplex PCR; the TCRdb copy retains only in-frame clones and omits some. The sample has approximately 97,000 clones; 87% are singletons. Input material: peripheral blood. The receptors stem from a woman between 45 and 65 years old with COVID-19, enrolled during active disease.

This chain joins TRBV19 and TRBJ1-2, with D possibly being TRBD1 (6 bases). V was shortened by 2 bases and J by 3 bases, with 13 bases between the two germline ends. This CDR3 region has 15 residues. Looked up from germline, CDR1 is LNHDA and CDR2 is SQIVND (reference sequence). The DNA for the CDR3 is TGTGCCAGTAGTATACTCCCGCGACAGGACTATGGCTACACCTTC. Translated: CASSILPRQDYGYTF.

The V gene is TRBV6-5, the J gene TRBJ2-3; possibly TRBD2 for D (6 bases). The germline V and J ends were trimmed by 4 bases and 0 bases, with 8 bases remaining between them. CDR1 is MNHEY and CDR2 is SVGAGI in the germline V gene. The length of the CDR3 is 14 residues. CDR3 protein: CASSFGTSTDTQYF. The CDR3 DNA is TGTGCCAGCAGTTTTGGGACTAGCACAGATACGCAGTATTTT.

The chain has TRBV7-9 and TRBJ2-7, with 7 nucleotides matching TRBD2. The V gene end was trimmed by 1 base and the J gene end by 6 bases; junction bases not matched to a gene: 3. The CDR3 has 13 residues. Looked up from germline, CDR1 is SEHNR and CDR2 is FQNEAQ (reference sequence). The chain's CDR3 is CASSLGGGPEQYF. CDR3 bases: TGTGCCAGCAGCTTAGGGGGGGGTCCCGAGCAGTACTTC.

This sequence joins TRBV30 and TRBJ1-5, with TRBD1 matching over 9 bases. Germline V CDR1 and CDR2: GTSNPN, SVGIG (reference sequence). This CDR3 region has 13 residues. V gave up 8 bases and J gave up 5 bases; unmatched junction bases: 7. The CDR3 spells CAEWTGAYQPQHF. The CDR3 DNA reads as TGTGCCGAATGGACAGGGGCCTATCAGCCCCAGCATTTT.

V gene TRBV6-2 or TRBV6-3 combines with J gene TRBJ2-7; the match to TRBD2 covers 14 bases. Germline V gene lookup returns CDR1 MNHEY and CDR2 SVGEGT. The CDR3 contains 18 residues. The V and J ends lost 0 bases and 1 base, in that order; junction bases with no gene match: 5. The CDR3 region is CASSYSRTSGGTSYEQYF. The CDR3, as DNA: TGTGCCAGCAGTTACTCGAGGACTAGCGGGGGGACGTCCTACGAGCAGTACTTC.

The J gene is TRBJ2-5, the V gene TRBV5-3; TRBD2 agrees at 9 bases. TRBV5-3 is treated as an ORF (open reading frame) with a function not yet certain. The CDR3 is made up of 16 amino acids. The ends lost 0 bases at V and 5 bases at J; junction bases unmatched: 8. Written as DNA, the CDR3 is TGTGCCAGAAGCTTGGTGGCGGGGGGGCGAGGGGAGACCCAGTACTTC. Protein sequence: CARSLVAGGRGETQYF.

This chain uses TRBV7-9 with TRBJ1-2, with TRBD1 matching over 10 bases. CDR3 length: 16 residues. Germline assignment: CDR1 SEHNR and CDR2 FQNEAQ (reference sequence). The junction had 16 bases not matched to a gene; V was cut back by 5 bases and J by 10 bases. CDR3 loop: CASSPLSTGGESDYTF. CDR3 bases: TGTGCCAGCAGCCCACTCTCGACAGGGGGCGAATCGGACTACACCTTC. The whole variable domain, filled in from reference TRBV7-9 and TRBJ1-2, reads DTGVSQNPRHKITKRGQNVTFRCDPISEHNRLYWYRQTLGQGPEFLTYFQNEAQLEKSRLLSDRFSAERPKGSFSTLEIQRTEQGDSAMYLCASSPLSTGGESDYTFGSGTRLTVV.

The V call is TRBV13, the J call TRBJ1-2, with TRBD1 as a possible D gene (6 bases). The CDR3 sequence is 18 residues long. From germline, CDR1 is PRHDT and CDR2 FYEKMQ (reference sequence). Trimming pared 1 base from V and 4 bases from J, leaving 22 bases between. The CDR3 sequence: CASSLEGLASTGTYGYTF. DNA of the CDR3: TGTGCCAGCAGCTTAGAAGGTCTGGCCAGTACAGGGACCTATGGCTACACCTTC. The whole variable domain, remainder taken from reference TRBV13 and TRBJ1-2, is AAGVIQSPRHLIKEKRETATLKCYPIPRHDTVYWYQQGPGQDPQFLISFYEKMQSDKGSIPDRFSAQQFSDYHSELNMSSLELGDSALYFCASSLEGLASTGTYGYTFGSGTRLTVV.

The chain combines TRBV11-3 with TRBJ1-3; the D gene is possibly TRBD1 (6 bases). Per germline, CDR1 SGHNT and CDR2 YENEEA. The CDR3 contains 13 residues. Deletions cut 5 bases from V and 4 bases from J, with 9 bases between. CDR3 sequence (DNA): TGTGCCAGCAGCCTCGGGACAGGAAACACCATATATTTT. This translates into CASSLGTGNTIYF.

As DNA, the CDR3 is TGTGCCAGCAGTGAAAGGGGGACAGGTTTGGGCGAGCAGTACTTC. Amino acid sequence: CASSERGTGLGEQYF. The chain couples TRBV25-1 to TRBJ2-7, with 8 bases fitting TRBD1. Germline V gene data show CDR1 as MGHDK and CDR2 as SYGVNS. The CDR3 runs to 15 residues. Losses at the gene ends were 2 bases for V and 6 bases for J; bases not matched to a gene: 9.

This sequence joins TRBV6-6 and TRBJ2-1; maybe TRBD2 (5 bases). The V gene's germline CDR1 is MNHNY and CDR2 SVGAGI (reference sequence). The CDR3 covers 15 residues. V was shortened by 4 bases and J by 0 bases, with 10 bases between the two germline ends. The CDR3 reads CASSSPGSSYNEQFF. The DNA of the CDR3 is TGTGCCAGCAGTTCACCGGGGAGCTCCTACAATGAGCAGTTCTTC.

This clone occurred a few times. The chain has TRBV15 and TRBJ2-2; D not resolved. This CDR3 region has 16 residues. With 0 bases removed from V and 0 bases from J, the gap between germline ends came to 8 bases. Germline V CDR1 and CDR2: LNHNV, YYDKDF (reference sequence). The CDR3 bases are TGTGCCACCAGCAGAGATTTTGCGGCGAACACCGGGGAGCTGTTTTTT. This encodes CATSRDFAANTGELFF.

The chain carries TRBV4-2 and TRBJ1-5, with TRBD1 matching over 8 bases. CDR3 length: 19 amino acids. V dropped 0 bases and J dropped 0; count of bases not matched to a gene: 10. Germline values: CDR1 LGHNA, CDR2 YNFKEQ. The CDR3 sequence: CASSQDAKGQASSNQPQHF. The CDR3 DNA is TGTGCCAGCAGCCAAGATGCAAAGGGACAGGCCTCTAGCAATCAGCCCCAGCATTTT.

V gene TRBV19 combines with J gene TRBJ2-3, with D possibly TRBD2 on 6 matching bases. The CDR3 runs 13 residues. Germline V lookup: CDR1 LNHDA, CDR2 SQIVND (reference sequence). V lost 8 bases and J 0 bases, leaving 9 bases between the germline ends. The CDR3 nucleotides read TGTGCCAGTCGGGGGACGAGCACAGATACGCAGTATTTT. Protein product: CASRGTSTDTQYF. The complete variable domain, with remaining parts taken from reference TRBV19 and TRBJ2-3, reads DGGITQSPKYLFRKEGQNVTLSCEQNLNHDAMYWYRQDPGQGLRLIYYSQIVNDFQKGDIAEGYSVSREKKESFPLTVTSAQKNPTAFYLCASRGTSTDTQYFGPGTRLTVL.

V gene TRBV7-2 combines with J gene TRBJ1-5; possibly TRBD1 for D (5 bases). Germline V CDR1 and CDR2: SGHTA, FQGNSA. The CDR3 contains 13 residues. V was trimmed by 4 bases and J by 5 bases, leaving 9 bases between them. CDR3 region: CASSSSRDQPQHF. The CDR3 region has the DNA TGTGCCAGCAGCTCCAGCAGGGATCAGCCCCAGCATTTT.

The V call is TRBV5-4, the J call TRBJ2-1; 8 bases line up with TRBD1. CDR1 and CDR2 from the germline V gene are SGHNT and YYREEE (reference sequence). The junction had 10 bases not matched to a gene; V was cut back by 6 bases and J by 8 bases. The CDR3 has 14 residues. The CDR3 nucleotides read TGTGCCAGCATCCGGCAGGGGGCTCTCTATGAGCAGTTCTTC. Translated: CASIRQGALYEQFF.

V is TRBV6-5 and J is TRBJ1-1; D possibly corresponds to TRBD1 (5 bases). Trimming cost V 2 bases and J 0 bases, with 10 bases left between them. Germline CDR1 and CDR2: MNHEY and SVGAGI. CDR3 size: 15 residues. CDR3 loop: CASSYRDSLNTEAFF. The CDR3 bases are TGTGCCAGCAGTTACCGCGACAGTCTGAACACTGAAGCTTTCTTT.

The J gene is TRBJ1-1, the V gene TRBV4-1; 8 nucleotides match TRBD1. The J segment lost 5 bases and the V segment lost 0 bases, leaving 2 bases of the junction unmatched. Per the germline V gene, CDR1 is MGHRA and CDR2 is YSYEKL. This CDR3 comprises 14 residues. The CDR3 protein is CASSQETGATEAFF. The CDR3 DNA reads TGCGCCAGCAGCCAAGAGACAGGGGCTACTGAAGCTTTCTTT.

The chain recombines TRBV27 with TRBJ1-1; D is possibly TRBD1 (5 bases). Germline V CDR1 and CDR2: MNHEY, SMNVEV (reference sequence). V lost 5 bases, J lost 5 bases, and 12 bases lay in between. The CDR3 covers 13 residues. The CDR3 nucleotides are TGTGCCAGCAGTCCTTCAGGGTGGACTGAAGCTTTCTTT. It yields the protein CASSPSGWTEAFF.

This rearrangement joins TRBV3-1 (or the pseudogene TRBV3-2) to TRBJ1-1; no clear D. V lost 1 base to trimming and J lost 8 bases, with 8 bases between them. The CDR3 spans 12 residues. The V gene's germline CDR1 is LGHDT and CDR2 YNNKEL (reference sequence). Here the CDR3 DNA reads TGTGCCAGCAGCCAAGGACACGGCGAAGCTTTCTTT. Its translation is CASSQGHGEAFF.

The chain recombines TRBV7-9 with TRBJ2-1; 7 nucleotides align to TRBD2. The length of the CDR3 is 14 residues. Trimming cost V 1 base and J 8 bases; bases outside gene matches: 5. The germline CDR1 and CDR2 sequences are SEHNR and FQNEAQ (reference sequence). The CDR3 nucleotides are TGTGCCAGCAGCTTAGAATCAGGGAGGGATGAGCAGTTCTTC. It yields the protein CASSLESGRDEQFF.

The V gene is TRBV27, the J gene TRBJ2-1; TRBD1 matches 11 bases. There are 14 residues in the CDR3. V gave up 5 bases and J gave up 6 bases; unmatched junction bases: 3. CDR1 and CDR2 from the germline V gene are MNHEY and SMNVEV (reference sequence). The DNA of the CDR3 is TGTGCCAGCAGTAGGGGACAGGGGGTCAATGAGCAGTTCTTC. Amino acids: CASSRGQGVNEQFF.

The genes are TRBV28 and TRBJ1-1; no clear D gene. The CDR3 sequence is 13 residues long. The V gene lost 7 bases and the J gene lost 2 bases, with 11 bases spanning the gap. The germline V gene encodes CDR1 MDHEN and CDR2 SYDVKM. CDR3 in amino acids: CASTKTANTEAFF. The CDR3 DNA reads TGTGCCAGCACCAAAACAGCCAACACTGAAGCTTTCTTT.

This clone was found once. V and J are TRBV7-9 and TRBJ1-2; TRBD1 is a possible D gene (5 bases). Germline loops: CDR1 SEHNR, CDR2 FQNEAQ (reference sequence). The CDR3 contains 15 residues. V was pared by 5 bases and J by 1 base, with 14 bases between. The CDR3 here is CASSDSDNRNYGYTF. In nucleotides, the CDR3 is TGTGCCAGCAGCGACTCGGACAACCGTAACTATGGCTACACCTTC.